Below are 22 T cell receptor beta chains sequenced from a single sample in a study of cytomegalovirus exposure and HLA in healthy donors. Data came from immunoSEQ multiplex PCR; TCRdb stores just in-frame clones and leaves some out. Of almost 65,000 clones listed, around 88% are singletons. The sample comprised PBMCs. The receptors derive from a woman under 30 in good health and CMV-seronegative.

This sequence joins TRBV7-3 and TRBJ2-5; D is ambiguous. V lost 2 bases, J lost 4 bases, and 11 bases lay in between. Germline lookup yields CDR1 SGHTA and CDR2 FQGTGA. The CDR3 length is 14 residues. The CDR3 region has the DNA TGTGCCAGCAGCTTAGGCGGTCCGCCAGAGACCCAGTACTTC. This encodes CASSLGGPPETQYF.

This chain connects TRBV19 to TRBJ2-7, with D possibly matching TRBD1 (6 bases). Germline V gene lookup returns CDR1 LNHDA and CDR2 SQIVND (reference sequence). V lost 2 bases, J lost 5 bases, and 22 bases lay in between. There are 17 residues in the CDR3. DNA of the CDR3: TGTGCCAGTAGTATAAGGGGGATCGACGTAGGCCGCGACGAGCAGTACTTC. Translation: CASSIRGIDVGRDEQYF.

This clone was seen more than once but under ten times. The CDR3 DNA reads as TGCAGTGCTAGGGACTTTGAAGCTTTCTTT. Translating it yields CSARDFEAFF. The gene calls are TRBV20-1 and TRBJ1-1; D is undetermined. Germline CDR1 reads DFQATT; CDR2 reads SNEGSKA (reference sequence). The V gene lost 3 bases and the J gene lost 7 bases, with 6 bases spanning the gap. The CDR3 has 10 amino acids.

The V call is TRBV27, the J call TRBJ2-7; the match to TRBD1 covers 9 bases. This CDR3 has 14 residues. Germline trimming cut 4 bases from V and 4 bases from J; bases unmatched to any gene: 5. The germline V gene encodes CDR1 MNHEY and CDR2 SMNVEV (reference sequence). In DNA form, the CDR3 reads TGTGCCAGCAGTTCCCAGGGACAGGGTTACGAGCAGTACTTC. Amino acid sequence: CASSSQGQGYEQYF.

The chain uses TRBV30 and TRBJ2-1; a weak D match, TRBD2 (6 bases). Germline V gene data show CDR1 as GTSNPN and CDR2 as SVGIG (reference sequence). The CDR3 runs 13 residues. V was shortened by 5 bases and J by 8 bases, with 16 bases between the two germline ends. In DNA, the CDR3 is TGTGCCTGGTGCCCCGACCGGAGGGATGAGCAGTTCTTC. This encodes CAWCPDRRDEQFF. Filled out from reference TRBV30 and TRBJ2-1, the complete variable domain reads SQTIHQWPATLVQPVGSPLSLECTVEGTSNPNLYWYRQAAGRGLQLLFYSVGIGQISSEVPQNLSASRPQDRQFILSSKKLLLSDSGFYLCAWCPDRRDEQFFGPGTRLTVL.

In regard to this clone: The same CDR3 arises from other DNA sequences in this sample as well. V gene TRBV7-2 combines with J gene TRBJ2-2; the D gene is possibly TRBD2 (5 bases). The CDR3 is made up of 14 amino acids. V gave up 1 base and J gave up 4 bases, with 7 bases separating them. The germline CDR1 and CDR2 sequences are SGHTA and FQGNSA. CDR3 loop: CASSLVRGTGELFF. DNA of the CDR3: TGTGCCAGCAGCTTAGTTCGGGGCACCGGGGAGCTGTTTTTT.

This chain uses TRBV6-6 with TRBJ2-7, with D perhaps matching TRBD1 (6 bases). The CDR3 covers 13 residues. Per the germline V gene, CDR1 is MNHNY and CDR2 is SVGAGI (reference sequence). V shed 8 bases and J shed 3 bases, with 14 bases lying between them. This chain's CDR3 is CASGSAGVYEQYF. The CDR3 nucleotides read TGTGCCAGCGGATCGGCAGGGGTCTACGAGCAGTACTTC.

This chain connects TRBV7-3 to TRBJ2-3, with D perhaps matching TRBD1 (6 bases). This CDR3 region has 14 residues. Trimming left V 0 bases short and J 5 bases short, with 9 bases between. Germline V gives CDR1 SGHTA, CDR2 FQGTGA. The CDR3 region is CASSLTGAGDTQYF. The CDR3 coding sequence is TGTGCCAGCAGCTTAACGGGGGCTGGAGATACGCAGTATTTT. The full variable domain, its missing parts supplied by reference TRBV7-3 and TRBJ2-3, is GAGVSQTPSNKVTEKGKYVELRCDPISGHTALYWYRQSLGQGPEFLIYFQGTGAADDSGLPNDRFFAVRPEGSVSTLKIQRTERGDSAVYLCASSLTGAGDTQYFGPGTRLTVL.

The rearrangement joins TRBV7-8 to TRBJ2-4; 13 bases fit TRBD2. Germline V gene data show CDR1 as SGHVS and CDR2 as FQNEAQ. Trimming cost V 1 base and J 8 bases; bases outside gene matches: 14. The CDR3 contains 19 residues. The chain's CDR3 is CASSLDRSLAGGLGYIQYF. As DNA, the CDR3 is TGTGCCAGCAGCTTAGATAGGTCACTAGCGGGGGGGCTTGGATACATTCAGTACTTC.

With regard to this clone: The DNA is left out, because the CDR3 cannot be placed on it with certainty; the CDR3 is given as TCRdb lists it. CDR3 region: CASILGNEQYF. This chain uses TRBV10-2 with TRBJ2-7; the tabulated D call, TRBD1, remains unverified against the DNA. The CDR3 has 11 residues if both end residues are counted. Germline CDR1 and CDR2: WSHSY and SAAADI.

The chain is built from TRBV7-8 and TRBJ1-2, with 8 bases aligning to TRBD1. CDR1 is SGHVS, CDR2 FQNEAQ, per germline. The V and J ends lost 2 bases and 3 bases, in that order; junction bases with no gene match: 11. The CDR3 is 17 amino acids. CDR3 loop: CASSLLFAGGADYGYTF. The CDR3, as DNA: TGTGCCAGCAGCTTATTATTTGCAGGGGGCGCGGACTATGGCTACACCTTC.

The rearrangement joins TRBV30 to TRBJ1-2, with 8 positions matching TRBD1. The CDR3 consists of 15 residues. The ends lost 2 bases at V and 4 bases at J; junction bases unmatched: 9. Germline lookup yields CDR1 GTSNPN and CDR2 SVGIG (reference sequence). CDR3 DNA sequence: TGTGCCTGGAGTTCGCAGGGGGCGCAGGTCTATGGCTACACCTTC. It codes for CAWSSQGAQVYGYTF.

CDR3 residues: CASSVVGSEYNEQFF. The CDR3 bases are TGTGCCAGCAGCGTAGTAGGTTCGGAGTACAATGAGCAGTTCTTC. V usage is TRBV9 and J usage is TRBJ2-1; D not resolved. V lost 0 bases to trimming and J lost 4 bases, with 11 bases between them. This CDR3 has 15 amino acids. Germline-derived CDR1 and CDR2 are SGDLS and YYNGEE.

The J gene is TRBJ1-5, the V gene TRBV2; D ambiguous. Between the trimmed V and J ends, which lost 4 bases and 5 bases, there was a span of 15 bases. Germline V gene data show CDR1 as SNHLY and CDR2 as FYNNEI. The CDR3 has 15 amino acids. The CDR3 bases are TGTGCCAGCAGTGGTCGGGGTTATTCTGATCAGCCCCAGCATTTT. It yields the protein CASSGRGYSDQPQHF.

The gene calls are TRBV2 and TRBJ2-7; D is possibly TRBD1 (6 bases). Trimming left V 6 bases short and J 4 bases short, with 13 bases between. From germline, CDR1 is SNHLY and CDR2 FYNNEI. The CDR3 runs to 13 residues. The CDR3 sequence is CASRVHRVYEQYF. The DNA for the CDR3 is TGTGCCAGCAGAGTCCACAGGGTTTACGAGCAGTACTTC.

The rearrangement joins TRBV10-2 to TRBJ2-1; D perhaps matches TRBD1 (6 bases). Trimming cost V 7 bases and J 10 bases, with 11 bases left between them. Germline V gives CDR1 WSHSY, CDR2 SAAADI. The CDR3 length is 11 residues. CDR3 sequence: CASKSGTEQFF. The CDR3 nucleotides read TGCGCCAGCAAATCCGGGACAGAGCAGTTCTTC.

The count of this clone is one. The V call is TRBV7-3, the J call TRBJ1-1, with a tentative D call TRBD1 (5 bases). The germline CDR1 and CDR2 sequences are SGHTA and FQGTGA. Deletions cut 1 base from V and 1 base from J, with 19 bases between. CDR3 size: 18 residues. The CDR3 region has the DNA TGTGCCAGCAGCTTAAAAGGACCTGCAGGGTTGGGGAACACTGAAGCTTTCTTT. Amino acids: CASSLKGPAGLGNTEAFF.

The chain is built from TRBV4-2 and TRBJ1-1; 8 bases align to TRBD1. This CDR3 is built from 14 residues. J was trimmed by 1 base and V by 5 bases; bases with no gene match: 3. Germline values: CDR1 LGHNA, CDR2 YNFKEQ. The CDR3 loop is CASSFDRGNTEAFF. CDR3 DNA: TGTGCCAGCAGCTTCGACAGGGGGAACACTGAAGCTTTCTTT.

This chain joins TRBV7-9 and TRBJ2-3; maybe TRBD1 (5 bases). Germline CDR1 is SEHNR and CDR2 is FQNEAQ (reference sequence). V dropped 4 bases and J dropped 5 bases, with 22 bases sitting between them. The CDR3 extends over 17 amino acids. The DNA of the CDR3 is TGTGCCAGCAGCTCCCCCCTTTCAGGGCTTGTGGGAGATACGCAGTATTTT. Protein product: CASSSPLSGLVGDTQYF.

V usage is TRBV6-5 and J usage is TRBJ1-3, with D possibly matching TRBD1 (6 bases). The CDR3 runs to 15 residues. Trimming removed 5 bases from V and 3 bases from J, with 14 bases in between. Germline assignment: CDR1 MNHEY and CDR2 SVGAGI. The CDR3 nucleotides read TGTGCCAGCAGTAAACTCAAGACAGGTGGAAACACCATATATTTT. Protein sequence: CASSKLKTGGNTIYF.

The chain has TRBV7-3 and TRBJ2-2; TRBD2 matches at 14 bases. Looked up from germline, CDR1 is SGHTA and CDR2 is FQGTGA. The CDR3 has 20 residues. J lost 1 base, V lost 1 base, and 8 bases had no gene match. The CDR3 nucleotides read TGTGCCAGCAGCTTAAGGGGGACTAGCGGGAGAGGGATGAACACCGGGGAGCTGTTTTTT. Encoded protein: CASSLRGTSGRGMNTGELFF.

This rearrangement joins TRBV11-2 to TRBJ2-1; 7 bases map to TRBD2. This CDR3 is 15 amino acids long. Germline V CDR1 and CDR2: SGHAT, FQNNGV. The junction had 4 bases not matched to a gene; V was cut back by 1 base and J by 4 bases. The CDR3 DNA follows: TGTGCCAGCAGCTTAGGCGGAGCGGGGTACAATGAGCAGTTCTTC. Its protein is CASSLGGAGYNEQFF.